This TCR beta chain appears in the sequencing data of a study of response to subunit inactivated influenza vaccine. Trimming removed 1 base from V and 0 bases from J, with 13 bases in between. The CDR3 sequence is 16 residues long. Germline values: CDR1 SGHNT, CDR2 YENEEA. TCRdb redid the calling of the RT-PCR reads with MiXCR, one entry per CDR3 protein. Among just under 550,000 distinct CDR3 sequences listed, approximately 20% were seen once. This same sample was also taken into another study, of T cells expressing NK-cell markers. This second study notes: The cDNA for TCR beta came from 5'RACE template switching with UMIs. According to the study, TCR beta repertoires originated from sorted CD3+CD56+NKG2C+, CD3+CD56+NKG2C- and CD3+CD56-NKG2C+ T cells. The contribution of dominant NKG2C+ clonotypes to CD8+ T cells in more than five donors was roughly 1.0-7.5%. The same clonotypes also predominated in the CD3+CD56-NKG2C+ fraction of several donors.

The input for sequencing was CD4+ T cells sorted from PBMCs, taken about 12 days after vaccination. The clonotype comes from a man aged 50 or older who received an inactivated influenza vaccine. This rearrangement joins TRBV11-3 to TRBJ2-7, with a tentative D call TRBD1 (5 bases). The DNA of the CDR3 is TGTGCCAGCAGCTTAGTAGGACACCCATTCTCCTACGAGCAGTACTTC. This encodes CASSLVGHPFSYEQYF.